What follows are 19 T cell receptor beta chains derived from one specimen sequenced in a study of cytomegalovirus exposure and HLA in healthy donors. Amplification used 60 Vbeta primers and 13 Jbeta primers. The assay was immunoSEQ multiplex PCR, and TCRdb's table has in-frame clones only and misses some. Of 150,000 to 200,000 clones listed, roughly 83% are singletons. Source material: PBMCs. The receptor source for this set is a woman between 45 and 60 years old in good health and CMV-seronegative.

As to this clone: Other DNA sequences in this specimen translate into the identical CDR3. This chain joins TRBV9 and TRBJ2-3; possible D gene TRBD1, 6 bases. The CDR3 covers 15 residues. Germline assignment: CDR1 SGDLS and CDR2 YYNGEE. V lost 3 bases, J lost 4 bases, and 15 bases lay in between. CDR3 nucleotides: TGTGCCAGCAGCGCTTCTACAGGGATGGCAGATACGCAGTATTTT. It yields the protein CASSASTGMADTQYF.

This rearrangement joins TRBV19 to TRBJ1-1; D is undetermined. The CDR3 has 13 residues. The germline CDR1 and CDR2 sequences are LNHDA and SQIVND (reference sequence). Between the trimmed V and J ends, which lost 4 bases and 1 base, there was a span of 7 bases. Here the CDR3 reads CASSTEQNTEAFF. The DNA for the CDR3 is TGTGCCAGTAGTACAGAACAGAACACTGAAGCTTTCTTT.

The rearrangement joins TRBV28 to TRBJ1-1; D not certain. The CDR3 is 13 amino acids. Trimming left V 2 bases short and J 6 bases short, with 10 bases between. CDR1 and CDR2 from the germline V gene are MDHEN and SYDVKM. This chain's CDR3 is CASSLGLPAEAFF. The DNA for the CDR3 is TGTGCCAGCAGTTTAGGACTCCCGGCTGAAGCTTTCTTT.

The chain is built from TRBV19 and TRBJ2-1; D may be TRBD2 (6 bases). Germline loops: CDR1 LNHDA, CDR2 SQIVND (reference sequence). The CDR3 spans 16 residues. V lost 5 bases, J lost 5 bases, and 19 bases lay in between. CDR3 nucleotides: TGTGCCAGTAGTCCATTGGAGGGAGGAACCCACAATGAGCAGTTCTTC. The encoded protein is CASSPLEGGTHNEQFF.

This chain uses TRBV28 with TRBJ2-3; D unresolved. Trimming took off 4 bases at V and 6 bases at J, with 5 bases between the two ends. Germline V gene data show CDR1 as MDHEN and CDR2 as SYDVKM. The CDR3 consists of 11 residues. This chain's CDR3 is CASSSADTQYF. The CDR3 DNA reads as TGTGCCAGCAGTTCCGCGGATACGCAGTATTTT. The entire variable domain, with the rest obtained from reference TRBV28 and TRBJ2-3, is as follows: DVKVTQSSRYLVKRTGEKVFLECVQDMDHENMFWYRQDPGLGLRLIYFSYDVKMKEKGDIPEGYSVSREKKERFSLILESASTNQTSMYLCASSSADTQYFGPGTRLTVL.

This chain links TRBV11-2 with TRBJ2-1, with D tentatively TRBD2 (6 bases). V lost 5 bases to trimming and J lost 4 bases, with 12 bases between them. The germline V gene has CDR1 SGHAT and CDR2 FQNNGV. This CDR3 contains 14 residues. CDR3 sequence: CASSIGTSYNEQFF. The CDR3 nucleotides are TGTGCCAGCAGCATCGGGACTTCGTACAATGAGCAGTTCTTC.

The V gene is TRBV13, the J gene TRBJ1-6; D is ambiguous. The CDR3 totals 17 residues. V lost 3 bases, J lost 3 bases, and 15 bases lay in between. Germline loops: CDR1 PRHDT, CDR2 FYEKMQ (reference sequence). In DNA form, the CDR3 reads TGTGCCAGCAGCTTTTGGGCCCAGGAAAACTATAATTCACCCCTCCACTTT. This sequence encodes CASSFWAQENYNSPLHF.

V gene TRBV18 combines with J gene TRBJ2-7, with 7 positions matching TRBD1. The CDR3 extends over 15 amino acids. Germline V gene sequence: CDR1 KGHSH, CDR2 LQKENI. V gave up 6 bases and J gave up 5 bases; unmatched junction bases: 13. The DNA of the CDR3 is TGTGCCAGCTCTCTCGACCCGGGACAGCAAAACGAGCAGTACTTC. It codes for CASSLDPGQQNEQYF.

Of note for this clone: One junction end does not reproduce the germline sequence, and a read error may be involved. The V and J genes are TRBV7-9 and TRBJ1-1; no clear D gene. Germline CDR1 is SEHNR and CDR2 is FQNEAQ (reference sequence). The CDR3 runs 17 residues. This CDR3 is CSSSLRPIKTMNTEAFF. In DNA form, the CDR3 reads TGTTCCAGCAGCTTGCGGCCCATCAAGACGATGAACACTGAAGCTTTCTTT.

The chain has TRBV7-6 and TRBJ2-1; maybe TRBD1 (6 bases). V shed 2 bases and J shed 0 bases, with 8 bases lying between them. This CDR3 region has 15 residues. The germline V gene encodes CDR1 SGHVS and CDR2 FNYEAQ. CDR3 bases: TGTGCCAGCAGCTTATCGGACAGCTCCTACAATGAGCAGTTCTTC. It encodes CASSLSDSSYNEQFF.

The rearrangement uses TRBV28 and TRBJ2-7; tentatively, D is TRBD1 (6 bases). With 3 bases removed from V and 5 bases from J, the gap between germline ends came to 14 bases. The CDR3 has 14 residues. CDR1 and CDR2 from the germline V gene are MDHEN and SYDVKM. The CDR3 DNA follows: TGTGCCAGCAGTTTTCGGCCAGGGGACGACGAGCAGTACTTC. This encodes CASSFRPGDDEQYF.

The rearrangement joins TRBV19 to TRBJ1-1; D gene ambiguous. Trimming shortened V by 3 bases and J by 1 base, and 9 bases separated the two germline ends. Germline lookup yields CDR1 LNHDA and CDR2 SQIVND (reference sequence). The CDR3 has 14 residues. The CDR3 sequence: CASSIAGGNTEAFF. The CDR3 coding sequence is TGTGCCAGTAGTATTGCCGGTGGGAACACTGAAGCTTTCTTT.

The J gene is TRBJ2-2, the V gene TRBV12-5, with a tentative D call TRBD1 (5 bases). This CDR3 spans 13 amino acids. Germline-derived CDR1 and CDR2 are LGHNT and FRNRAP. V was cut by 7 bases and J by 7 bases, with 13 bases left in between. Written as DNA, the CDR3 is TGTGCTAGTGCTAACGACAGAATCGGGGAGCTGTTTTTT. This translates into CASANDRIGELFF.

The chain links TRBV5-1 to TRBJ2-5; TRBD2 matches at 13 bases. This CDR3 has 16 residues. The V segment lost 7 bases and the J segment 5 bases; nucleotides outside the gene matches: 11. Germline V gives CDR1 SGHRS, CDR2 YFSETQ. CDR3 region: CASVAGTSGEIETQYF. The CDR3 bases are TGCGCCAGCGTCGCAGGGACTAGCGGGGAGATTGAGACCCAGTACTTC.

The chain recombines TRBV28 with TRBJ1-5, with 9 positions matching TRBD1. V was clipped by 6 bases and J by 7 bases; unmatched bases: 10. In germline, CDR1 is MDHEN, CDR2 SYDVKM. This CDR3 is 15 amino acids long. The CDR3 nucleotides read TGTGCCAGCAGGCTTACAGGGGGCGTCAGGCAGCCCCAGCATTTT. The encoded protein is CASRLTGGVRQPQHF.

The chain employs TRBV6-6 and TRBJ2-7; 7 bases are shared with TRBD2. The CDR3 is made up of 14 amino acids. The junction had 7 bases not matched to a gene; V was cut back by 2 bases and J by 6 bases. Germline assignment: CDR1 MNHNY and CDR2 SVGAGI (reference sequence). The CDR3 spells CASSYRSGNGEQYF. For the CDR3, the DNA is TGTGCCAGCAGTTACCGGAGCGGGAACGGCGAGCAGTACTTC.

This clone has only one observation. One end of the junction varies from germline; a read error may be responsible. The chain employs TRBV4-2 and TRBJ2-5; 10 bases match TRBD2. CDR1 is LGHNA and CDR2 is YNFKEQ in the germline V gene. The CDR3 contains 15 residues. The CDR3 DNA sequence: TGTGCCAGCAGCCAAGGAGCGGGAGGGAAAGAGGCCCAGTACTTC. It encodes CASSQGAGGKEAQYF.

This clone was found once. The chain combines TRBV5-1 with TRBJ2-1; 9 bases agree with TRBD2. The CDR3 contains 16 residues. Germline V gives CDR1 SGHRS, CDR2 YFSETQ. Losses at the gene ends were 0 bases for V and 4 bases for J; bases not matched to a gene: 5. The CDR3 reads CASSLVAGGSYNEQFF. CDR3 DNA: TGCGCCAGCAGCTTGGTCGCGGGGGGGTCTTACAATGAGCAGTTCTTC.

This rearrangement joins TRBV5-1 to TRBJ2-3; maybe TRBD2 (5 bases). The V gene lost 0 bases and the J gene lost 0 bases, with 8 bases spanning the gap. In germline, CDR1 is SGHRS, CDR2 YFSETQ. This CDR3 has 15 residues. CDR3 DNA: TGCGCCAGCAGCTTGGTTAGCGCTAGCACAGATACGCAGTATTTT. Encoded protein: CASSLVSASTDTQYF.